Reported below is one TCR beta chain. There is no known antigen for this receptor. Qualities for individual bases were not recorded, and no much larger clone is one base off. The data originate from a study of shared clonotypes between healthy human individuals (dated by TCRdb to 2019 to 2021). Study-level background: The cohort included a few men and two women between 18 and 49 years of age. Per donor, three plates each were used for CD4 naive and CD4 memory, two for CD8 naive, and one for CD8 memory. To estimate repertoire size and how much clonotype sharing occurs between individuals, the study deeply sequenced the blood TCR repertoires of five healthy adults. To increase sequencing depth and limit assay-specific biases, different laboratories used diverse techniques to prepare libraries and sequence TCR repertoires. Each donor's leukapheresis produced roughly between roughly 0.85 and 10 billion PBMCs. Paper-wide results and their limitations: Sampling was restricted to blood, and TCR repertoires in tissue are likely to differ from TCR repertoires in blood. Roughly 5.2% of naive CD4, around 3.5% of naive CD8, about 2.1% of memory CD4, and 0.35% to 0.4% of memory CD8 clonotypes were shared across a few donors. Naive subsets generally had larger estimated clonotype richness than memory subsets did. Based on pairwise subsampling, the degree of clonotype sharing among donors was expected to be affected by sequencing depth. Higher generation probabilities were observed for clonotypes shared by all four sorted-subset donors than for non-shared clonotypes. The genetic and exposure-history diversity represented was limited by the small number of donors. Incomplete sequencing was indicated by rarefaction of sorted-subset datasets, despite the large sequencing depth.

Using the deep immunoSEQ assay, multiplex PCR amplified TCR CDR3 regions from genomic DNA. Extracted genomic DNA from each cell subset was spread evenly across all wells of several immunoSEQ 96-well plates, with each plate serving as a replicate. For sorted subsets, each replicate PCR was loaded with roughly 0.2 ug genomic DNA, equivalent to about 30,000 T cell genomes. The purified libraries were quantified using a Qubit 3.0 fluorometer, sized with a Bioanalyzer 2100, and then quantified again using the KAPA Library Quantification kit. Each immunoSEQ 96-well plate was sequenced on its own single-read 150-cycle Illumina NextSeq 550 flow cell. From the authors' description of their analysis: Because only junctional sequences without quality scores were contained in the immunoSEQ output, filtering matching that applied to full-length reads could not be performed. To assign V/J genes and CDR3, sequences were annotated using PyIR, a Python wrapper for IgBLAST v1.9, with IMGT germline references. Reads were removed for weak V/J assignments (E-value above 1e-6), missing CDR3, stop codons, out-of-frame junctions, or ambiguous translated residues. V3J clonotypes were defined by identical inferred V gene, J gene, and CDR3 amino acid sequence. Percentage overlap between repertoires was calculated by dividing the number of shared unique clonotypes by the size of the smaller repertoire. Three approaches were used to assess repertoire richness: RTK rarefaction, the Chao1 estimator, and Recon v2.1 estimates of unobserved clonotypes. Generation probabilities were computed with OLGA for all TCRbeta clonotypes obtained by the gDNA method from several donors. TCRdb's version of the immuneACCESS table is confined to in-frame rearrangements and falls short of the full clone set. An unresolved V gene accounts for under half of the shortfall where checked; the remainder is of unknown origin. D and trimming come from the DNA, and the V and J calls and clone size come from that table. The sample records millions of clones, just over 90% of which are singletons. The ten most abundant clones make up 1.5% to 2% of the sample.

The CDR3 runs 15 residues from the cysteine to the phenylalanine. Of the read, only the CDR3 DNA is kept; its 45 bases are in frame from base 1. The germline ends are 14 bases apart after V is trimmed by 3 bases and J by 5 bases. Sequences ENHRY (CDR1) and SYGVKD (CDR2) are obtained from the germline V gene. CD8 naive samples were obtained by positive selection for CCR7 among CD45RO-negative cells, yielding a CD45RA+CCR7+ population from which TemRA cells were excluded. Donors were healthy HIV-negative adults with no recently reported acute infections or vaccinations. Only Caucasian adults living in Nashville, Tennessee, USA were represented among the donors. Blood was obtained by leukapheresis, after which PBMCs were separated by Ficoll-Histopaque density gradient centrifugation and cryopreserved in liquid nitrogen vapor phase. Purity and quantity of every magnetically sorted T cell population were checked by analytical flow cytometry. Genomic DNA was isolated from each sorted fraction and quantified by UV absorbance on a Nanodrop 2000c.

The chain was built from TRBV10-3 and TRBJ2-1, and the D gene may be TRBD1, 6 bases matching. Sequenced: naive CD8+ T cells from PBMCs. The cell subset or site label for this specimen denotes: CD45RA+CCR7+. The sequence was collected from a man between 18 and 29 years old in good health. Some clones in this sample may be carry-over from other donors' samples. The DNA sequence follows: TGTGCCATCAGTGATTGGGGGCTCCAACACAATGAGCAGTTCTTC. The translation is CAISDWGLQHNEQFF.